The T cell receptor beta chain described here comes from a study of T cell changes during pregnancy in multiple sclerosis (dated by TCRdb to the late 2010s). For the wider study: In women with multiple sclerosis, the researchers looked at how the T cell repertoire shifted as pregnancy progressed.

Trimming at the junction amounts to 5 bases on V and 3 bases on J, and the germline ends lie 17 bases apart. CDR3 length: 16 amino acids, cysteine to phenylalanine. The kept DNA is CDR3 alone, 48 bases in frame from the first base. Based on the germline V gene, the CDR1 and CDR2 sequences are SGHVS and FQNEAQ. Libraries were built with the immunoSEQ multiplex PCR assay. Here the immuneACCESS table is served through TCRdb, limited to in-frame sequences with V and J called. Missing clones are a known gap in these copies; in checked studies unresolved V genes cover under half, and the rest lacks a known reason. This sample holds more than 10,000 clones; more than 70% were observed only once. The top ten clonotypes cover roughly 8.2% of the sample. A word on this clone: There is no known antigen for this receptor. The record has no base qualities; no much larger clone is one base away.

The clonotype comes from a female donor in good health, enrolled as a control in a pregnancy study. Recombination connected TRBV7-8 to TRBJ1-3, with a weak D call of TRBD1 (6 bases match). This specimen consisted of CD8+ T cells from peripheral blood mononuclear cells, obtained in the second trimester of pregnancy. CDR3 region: CASSAGAWGVGNTIYF. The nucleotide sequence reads TGTGCCAGCAGCGCAGGGGCTTGGGGCGTTGGAAACACCATATATTTT.